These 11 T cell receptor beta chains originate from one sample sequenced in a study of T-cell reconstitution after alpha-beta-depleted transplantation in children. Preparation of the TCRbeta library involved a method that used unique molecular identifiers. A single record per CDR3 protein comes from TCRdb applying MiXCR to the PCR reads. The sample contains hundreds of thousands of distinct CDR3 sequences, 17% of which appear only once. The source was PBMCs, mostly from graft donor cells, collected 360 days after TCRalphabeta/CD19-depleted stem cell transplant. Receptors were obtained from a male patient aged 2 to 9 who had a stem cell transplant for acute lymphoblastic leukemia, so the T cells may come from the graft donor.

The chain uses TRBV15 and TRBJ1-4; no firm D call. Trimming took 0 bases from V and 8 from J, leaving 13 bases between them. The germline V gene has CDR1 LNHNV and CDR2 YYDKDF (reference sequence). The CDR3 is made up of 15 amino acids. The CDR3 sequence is CATSRDRGVSEKLFF. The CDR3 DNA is TGTGCCACCAGCAGAGATCGGGGTGTGAGCGAAAAACTGTTTTTT.

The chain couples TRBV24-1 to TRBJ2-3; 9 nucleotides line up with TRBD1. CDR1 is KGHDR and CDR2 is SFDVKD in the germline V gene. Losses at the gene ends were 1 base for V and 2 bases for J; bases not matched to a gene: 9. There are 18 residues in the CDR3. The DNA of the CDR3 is TGTGCCACCAGTGATTTCACCGCCTCACAGGGGGCCACAGATACGCAGTATTTT. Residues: CATSDFTASQGATDTQYF.

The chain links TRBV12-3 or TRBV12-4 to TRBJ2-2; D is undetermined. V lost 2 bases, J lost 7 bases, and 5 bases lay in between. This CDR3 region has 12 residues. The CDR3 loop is CASSLHVGELFF. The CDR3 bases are TGTGCCAGCAGTTTACACGTCGGGGAGCTGTTTTTT.

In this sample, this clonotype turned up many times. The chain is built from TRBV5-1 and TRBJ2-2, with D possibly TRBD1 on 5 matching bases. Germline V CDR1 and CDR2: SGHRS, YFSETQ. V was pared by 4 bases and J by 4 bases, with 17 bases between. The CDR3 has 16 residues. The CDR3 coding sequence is TGCGCCAGCAGCATCGGACCCGCCCAGGGCACCGGGGAGCTGTTTTTT. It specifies CASSIGPAQGTGELFF. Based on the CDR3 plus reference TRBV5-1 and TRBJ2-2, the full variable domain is KAGVTQTPRYLIKTRGQQVTLSCSPISGHRSVSWYQQTPGQGLQFLFEYFSETQRNKGNFPGRFSGRQFSNSRSEMNVSTLELGDSALYLCASSIGPAQGTGELFFGEGSRLTVL.

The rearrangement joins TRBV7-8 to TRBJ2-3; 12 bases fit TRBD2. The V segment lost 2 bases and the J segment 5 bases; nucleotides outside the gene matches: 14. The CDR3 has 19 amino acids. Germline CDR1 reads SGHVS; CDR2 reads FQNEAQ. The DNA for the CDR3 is TGTGCCAGCAGCTTATTTGGACTAGCGGGGATCGGGCAGGTAGATACGCAGTATTTT. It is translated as CASSLFGLAGIGQVDTQYF.

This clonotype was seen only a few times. CDR3 protein: CSARERQGAGGEQYF. As DNA, the CDR3 is TGCAGTGCTAGAGAAAGGCAGGGGGCAGGGGGCGAGCAGTACTTC. V and J are TRBV20-1 and TRBJ2-7, with TRBD1 matching over 8 bases. The ends lost 0 bases at V and 6 bases at J; junction bases unmatched: 10. Germline CDR1 and CDR2: DFQATT and SNEGSKA (reference sequence). The CDR3 length is 15 residues.

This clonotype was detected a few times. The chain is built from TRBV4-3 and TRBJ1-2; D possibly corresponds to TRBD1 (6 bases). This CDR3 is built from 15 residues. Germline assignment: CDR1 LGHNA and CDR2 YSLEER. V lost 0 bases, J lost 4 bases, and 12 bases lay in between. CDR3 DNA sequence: TGCGCCAGCAGCCAAGATTGGGGGACACCCTATGGCTACACCTTC. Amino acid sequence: CASSQDWGTPYGYTF.

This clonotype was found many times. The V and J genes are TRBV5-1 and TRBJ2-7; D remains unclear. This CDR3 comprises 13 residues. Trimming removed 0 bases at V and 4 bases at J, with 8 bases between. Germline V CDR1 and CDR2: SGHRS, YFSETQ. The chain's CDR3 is CASSLEVRYEQYF. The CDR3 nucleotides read TGCGCCAGCAGCTTGGAGGTGCGGTACGAGCAGTACTTC. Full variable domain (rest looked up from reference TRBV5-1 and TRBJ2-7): KAGVTQTPRYLIKTRGQQVTLSCSPISGHRSVSWYQQTPGQGLQFLFEYFSETQRNKGNFPGRFSGRQFSNSRSEMNVSTLELGDSALYLCASSLEVRYEQYFGPGTRLTVT.

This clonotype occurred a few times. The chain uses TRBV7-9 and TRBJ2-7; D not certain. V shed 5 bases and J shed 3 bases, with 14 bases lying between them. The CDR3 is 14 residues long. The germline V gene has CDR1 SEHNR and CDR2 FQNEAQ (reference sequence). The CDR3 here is CASSPLGKDYEQYF. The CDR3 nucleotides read TGTGCCAGCAGCCCGTTAGGGAAAGACTACGAGCAGTACTTC.

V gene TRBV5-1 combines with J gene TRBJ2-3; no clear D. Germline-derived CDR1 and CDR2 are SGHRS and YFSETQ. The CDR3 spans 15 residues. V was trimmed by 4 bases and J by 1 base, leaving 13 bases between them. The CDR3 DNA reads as TGCGCCAGCAGCCTAGGACGGCGACGCACAGATACGCAGTATTTT. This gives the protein CASSLGRRRTDTQYF. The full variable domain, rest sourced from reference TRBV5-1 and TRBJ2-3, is KAGVTQTPRYLIKTRGQQVTLSCSPISGHRSVSWYQQTPGQGLQFLFEYFSETQRNKGNFPGRFSGRQFSNSRSEMNVSTLELGDSALYLCASSLGRRRTDTQYFGPGTRLTVL.

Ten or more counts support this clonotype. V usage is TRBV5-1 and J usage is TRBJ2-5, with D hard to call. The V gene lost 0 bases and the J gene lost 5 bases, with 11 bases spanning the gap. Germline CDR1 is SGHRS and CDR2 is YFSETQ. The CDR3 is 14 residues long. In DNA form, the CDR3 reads TGCGCCAGCAGCTTGGATAGGGTGAGGGAGACCCAGTACTTC. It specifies CASSLDRVRETQYF.